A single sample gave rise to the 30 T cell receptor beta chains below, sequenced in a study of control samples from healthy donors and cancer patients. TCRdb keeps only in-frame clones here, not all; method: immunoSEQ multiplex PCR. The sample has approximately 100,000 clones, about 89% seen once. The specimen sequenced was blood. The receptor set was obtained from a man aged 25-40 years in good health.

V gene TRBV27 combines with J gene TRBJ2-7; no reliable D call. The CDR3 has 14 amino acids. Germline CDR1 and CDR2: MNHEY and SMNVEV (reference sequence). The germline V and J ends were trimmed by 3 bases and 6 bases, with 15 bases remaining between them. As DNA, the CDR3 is TGTGCCAGCAGTTTGATAATTCCCGGGCTCGAGCAGTACTTC. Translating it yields CASSLIIPGLEQYF.

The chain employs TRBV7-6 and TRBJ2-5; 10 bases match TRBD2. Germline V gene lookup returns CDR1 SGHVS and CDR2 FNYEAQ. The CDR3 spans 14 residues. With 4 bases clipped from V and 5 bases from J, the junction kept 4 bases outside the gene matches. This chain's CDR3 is CASSSAGGGETQYF. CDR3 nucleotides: TGTGCCAGCAGCTCAGCGGGGGGGGGTGAGACCCAGTACTTC.

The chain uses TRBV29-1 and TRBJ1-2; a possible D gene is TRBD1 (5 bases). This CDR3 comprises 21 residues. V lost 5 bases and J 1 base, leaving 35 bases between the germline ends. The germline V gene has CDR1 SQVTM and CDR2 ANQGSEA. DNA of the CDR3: TGCAGCGTTCCAACCTTAGGGGAGTGGACGGTGGGTCAGGGCGGTAACTATGGCTACACCTTC. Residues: CSVPTLGEWTVGQGGNYGYTF.

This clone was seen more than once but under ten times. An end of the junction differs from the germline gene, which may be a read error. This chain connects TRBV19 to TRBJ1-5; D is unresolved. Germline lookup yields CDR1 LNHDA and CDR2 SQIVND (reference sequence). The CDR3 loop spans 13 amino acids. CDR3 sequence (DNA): TGCATCCAATGGTCCGGGGTGGGGCAGCCCCAGCATTTT. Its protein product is CIQWSGVGQPQHF.

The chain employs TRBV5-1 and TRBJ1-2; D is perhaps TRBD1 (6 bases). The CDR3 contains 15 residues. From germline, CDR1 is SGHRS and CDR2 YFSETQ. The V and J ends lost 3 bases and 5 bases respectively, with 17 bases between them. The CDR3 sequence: CASSWLGDKSYGYTF. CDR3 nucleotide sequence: TGCGCCAGCAGCTGGCTCGGGGACAAGAGTTATGGCTACACCTTC.

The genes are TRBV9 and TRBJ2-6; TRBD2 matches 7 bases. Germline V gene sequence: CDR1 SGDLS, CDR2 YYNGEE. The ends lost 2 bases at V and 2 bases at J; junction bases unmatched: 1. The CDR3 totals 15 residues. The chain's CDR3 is CASSVGRAGANVLTF. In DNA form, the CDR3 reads TGTGCCAGCAGCGTGGGGAGGGCTGGGGCCAACGTCCTGACTTTC.

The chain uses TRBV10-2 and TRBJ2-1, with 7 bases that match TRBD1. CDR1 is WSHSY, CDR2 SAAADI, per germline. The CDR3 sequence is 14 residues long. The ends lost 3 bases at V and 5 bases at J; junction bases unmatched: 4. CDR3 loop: CASSEPDRNNEQFF. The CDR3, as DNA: TGCGCCAGCAGTGAACCGGACAGGAACAATGAGCAGTTCTTC.

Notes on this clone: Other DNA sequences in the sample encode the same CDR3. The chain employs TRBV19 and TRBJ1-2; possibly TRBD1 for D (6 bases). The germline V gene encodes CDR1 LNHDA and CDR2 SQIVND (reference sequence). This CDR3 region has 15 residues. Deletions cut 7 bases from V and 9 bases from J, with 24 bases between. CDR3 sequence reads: CASIHLGGGYGRYTF. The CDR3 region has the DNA TGTGCCAGTATACATCTCGGGGGGGGCTATGGTCGCTACACCTTC.

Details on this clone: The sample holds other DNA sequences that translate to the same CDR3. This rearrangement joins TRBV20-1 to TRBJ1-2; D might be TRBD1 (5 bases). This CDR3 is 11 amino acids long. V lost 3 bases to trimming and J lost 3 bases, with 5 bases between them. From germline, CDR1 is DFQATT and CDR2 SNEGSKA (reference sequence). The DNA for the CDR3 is TGCAGTGCTAGGGGGGACTATGGCTACACCTTC. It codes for CSARGDYGYTF.

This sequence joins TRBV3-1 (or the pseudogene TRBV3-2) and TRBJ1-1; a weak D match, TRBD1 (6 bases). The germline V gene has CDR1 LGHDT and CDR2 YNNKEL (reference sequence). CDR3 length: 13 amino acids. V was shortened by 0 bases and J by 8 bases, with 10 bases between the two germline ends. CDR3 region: CASSQDWGLEAFF. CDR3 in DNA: TGTGCCAGCAGCCAAGATTGGGGGCTGGAAGCTTTCTTT.

The CDR3 protein is CASGRELRETQYF. DNA of the CDR3: TGTGCCAGCGGCAGGGAGCTCCGGGAGACCCAGTACTTC. The chain recombines TRBV11-2 with TRBJ2-5; D is tentatively TRBD1 or TRBD2 (5 bases each). Germline-derived CDR1 and CDR2 are SGHAT and FQNNGV. Between the trimmed V and J ends, which lost 8 bases and 5 bases, there was a span of 15 bases. This CDR3 has 13 amino acids.

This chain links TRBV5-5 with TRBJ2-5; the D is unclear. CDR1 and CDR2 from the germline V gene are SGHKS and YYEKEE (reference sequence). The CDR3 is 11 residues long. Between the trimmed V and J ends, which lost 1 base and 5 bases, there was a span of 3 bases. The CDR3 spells CASSLHETQYF. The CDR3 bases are TGTGCCAGCAGCTTGCACGAGACCCAGTACTTC.

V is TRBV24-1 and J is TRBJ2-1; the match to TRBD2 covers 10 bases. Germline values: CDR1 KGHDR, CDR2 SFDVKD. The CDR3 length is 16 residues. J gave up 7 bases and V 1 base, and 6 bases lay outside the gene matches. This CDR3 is CATSDFGLAGVNEQFF. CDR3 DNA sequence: TGTGCCACCAGTGATTTTGGGCTAGCGGGGGTTAATGAGCAGTTCTTC.

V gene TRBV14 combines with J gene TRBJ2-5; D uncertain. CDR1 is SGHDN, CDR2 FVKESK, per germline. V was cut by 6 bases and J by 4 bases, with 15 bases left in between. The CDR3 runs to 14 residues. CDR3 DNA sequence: TGTGCCAGCAGTGGAGAGGCCTTCCCAGAGACCCAGTACTTC. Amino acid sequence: CASSGEAFPETQYF.

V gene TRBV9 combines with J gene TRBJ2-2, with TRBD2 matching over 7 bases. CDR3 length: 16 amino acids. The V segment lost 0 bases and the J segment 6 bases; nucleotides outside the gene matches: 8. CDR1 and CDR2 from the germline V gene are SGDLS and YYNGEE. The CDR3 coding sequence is TGTGCCAGCAGCGTAGAGGGGCTAGCGGTTCCCGGGGAGCTGTTTTTT. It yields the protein CASSVEGLAVPGELFF.

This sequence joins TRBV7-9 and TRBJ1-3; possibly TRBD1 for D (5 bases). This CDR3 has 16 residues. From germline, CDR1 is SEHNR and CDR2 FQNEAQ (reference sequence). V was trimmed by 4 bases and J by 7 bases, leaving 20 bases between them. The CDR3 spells CASSSPGTFPGNTIYF. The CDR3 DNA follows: TGTGCCAGCAGCTCCCCCGGGACCTTCCCCGGGAACACCATATATTTT.

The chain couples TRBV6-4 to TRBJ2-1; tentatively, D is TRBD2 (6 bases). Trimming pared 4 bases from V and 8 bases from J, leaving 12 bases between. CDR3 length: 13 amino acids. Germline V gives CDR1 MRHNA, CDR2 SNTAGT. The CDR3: CASSVEGVDEQFF. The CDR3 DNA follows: TGTGCCAGCAGTGTGGAGGGAGTCGATGAGCAGTTCTTC.

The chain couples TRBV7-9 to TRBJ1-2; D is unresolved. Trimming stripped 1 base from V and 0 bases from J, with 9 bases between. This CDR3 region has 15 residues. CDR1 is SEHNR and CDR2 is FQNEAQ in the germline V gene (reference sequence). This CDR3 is CASSLGAGANYGYTF. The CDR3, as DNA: TGTGCCAGCAGCTTAGGGGCTGGGGCTAACTATGGCTACACCTTC.

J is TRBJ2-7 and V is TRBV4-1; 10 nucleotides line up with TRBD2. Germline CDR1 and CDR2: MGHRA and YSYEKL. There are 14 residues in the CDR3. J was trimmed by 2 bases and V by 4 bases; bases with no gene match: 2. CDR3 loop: CASSPGLAAYEQYV. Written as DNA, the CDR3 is TGCGCCAGCAGCCCCGGACTAGCGGCCTACGAGCAGTACGTC.

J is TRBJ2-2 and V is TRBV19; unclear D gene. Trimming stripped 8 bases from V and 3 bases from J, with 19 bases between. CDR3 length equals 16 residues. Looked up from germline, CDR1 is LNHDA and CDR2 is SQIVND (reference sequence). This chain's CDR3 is CASCVTEGPYTGELFF. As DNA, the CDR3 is TGTGCCAGTTGCGTCACCGAAGGCCCTTACACCGGGGAGCTGTTTTTT.

CDR3 protein: CASSEWGAVDGNYGYTF. As DNA, the CDR3 is TGCGCCAGCAGTGAGTGGGGGGCAGTTGACGGCAACTATGGCTACACCTTC. The V call is TRBV10-2, the J call TRBJ1-2; a weak D match, TRBD1 (6 bases). In germline, CDR1 is WSHSY, CDR2 SAAADI. With 1 base removed from V and 2 bases from J, the gap between germline ends came to 17 bases. This CDR3 has 17 amino acids.

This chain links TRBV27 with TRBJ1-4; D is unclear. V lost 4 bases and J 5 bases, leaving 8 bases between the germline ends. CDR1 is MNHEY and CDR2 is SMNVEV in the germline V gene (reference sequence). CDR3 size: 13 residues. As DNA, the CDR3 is TGTGCCAGCAGTTCCCTCCCAAATGAAAAACTGTTTTTT. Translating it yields CASSSLPNEKLFF.

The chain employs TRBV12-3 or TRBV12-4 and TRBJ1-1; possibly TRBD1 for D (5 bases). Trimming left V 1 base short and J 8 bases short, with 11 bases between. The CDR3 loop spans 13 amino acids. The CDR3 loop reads CASSLVSRQEAFF. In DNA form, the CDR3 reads TGTGCCAGCAGTTTAGTTAGCCGACAGGAAGCTTTCTTT.

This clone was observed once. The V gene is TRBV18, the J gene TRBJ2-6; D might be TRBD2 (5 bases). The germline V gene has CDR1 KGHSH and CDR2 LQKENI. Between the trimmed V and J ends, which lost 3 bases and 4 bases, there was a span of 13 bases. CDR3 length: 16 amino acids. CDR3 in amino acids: CASSPEGFSGANVLTF. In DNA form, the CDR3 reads TGTGCCAGCTCACCCGAGGGATTTTCGGGGGCCAACGTCCTGACTTTC.

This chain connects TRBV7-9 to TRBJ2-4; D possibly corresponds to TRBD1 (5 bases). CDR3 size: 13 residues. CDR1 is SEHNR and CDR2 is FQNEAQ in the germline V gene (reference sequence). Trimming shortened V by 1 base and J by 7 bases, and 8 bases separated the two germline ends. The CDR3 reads CASSLGAGNIQYF. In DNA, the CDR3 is TGTGCCAGCAGCTTAGGGGCAGGGAACATTCAGTACTTC.

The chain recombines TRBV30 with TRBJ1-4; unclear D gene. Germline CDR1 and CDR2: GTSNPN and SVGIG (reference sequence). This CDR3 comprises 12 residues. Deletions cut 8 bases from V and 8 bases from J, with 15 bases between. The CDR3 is CASTDPAEKLFF. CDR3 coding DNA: TGTGCCAGTACAGACCCCGCCGAAAAACTGTTTTTT.

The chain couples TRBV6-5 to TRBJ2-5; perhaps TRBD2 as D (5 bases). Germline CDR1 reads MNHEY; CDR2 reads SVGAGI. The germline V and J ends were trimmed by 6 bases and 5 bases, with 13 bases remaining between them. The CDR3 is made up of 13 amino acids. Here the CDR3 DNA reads TGTGCCAGCAGCCCGGTCTCGGGGGAGACCCAGTACTTC. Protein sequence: CASSPVSGETQYF.

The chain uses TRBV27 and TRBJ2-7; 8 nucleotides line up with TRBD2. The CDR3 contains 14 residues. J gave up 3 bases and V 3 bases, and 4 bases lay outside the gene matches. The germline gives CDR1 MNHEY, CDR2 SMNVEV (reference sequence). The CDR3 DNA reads TGTGCCAGCAGTTTCGGGGGGGCCGGCTACGAGCAGTACTTC. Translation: CASSFGGAGYEQYF.

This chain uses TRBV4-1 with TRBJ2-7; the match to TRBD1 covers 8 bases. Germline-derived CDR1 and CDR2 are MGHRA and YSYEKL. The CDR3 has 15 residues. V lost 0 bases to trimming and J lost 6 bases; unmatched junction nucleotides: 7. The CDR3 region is CASSQDGQGAREQYF. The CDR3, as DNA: TGCGCCAGCAGCCAAGATGGGCAGGGGGCTCGCGAGCAGTACTTC.

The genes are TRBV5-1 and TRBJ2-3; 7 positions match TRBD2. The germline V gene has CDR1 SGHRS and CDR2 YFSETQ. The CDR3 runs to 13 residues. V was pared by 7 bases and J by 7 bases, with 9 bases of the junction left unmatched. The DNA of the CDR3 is TGCGCCAGCGGGGGGGTCCTCGGAAATACGCAGTATTTT. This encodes CASGGVLGNTQYF. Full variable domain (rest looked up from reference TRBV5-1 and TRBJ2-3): KAGVTQTPRYLIKTRGQQVTLSCSPISGHRSVSWYQQTPGQGLQFLFEYFSETQRNKGNFPGRFSGRQFSNSRSEMNVSTLELGDSALYLCASGGVLGNTQYFGPGTRLTVL.